The rows below give T cell receptor beta chains drawn from one sample of a study of T cells after yellow fever vaccination. MiXCR, run by TCRdb on the 5' RACE reads, gives a single entry per CDR3 protein. Among over 110,000 distinct CDR3 sequences listed, 7.7% were seen once. Sequenced here: CD4+ T cells sorted from PBMCs, sampled 5 days after the yellow fever booster vaccination. These receptors originate from a man under 40 who received the YFV17D yellow fever vaccine. Both conserved end residues are part of each CDR3. The order of the fields is D gene, clone size, J gene, CDR3 length, V gene, CDR3 protein, CDR3 DNA. The D gene is left open where the match is weak. Clone sizes are given selectively: once, few, many, or a class where the clone is expanded.

D gene: -; clone size: -; J gene: TRBJ2-5; CDR3 length: 15; V gene: TRBV3-1; CDR3 protein: CASSKELQGGETQYF; CDR3 DNA: TGTGCCAGCAGCAAGGAGCTCCAGGGCGGGGAGACCCAGTACTTC
D gene: -; clone size: -; J gene: TRBJ1-1; CDR3 length: 13; V gene: TRBV29-1; CDR3 protein: CSVVDWLGTEAFF; CDR3 DNA: TGCAGCGTTGTAGATTGGCTAGGGACTGAAGCTTTCTTT
D gene: TRBD2; clone size: many; J gene: TRBJ2-5; CDR3 length: 14; V gene: TRBV29-1; CDR3 protein: CSVEAPGGKETQYF; CDR3 DNA: TGCAGCGTTGAAGCTCCCGGGGGGAAAGAGACCCAGTACTTC
D gene: TRBD2; clone size: many; J gene: TRBJ2-1; CDR3 length: 16; V gene: TRBV27; CDR3 protein: CASTLGTSGRYTEQFF; CDR3 DNA: TGTGCCAGCACCCTCGGGACTAGCGGGAGGTATACTGAGCAGTTCTTC
D gene: -; clone size: many; J gene: TRBJ2-6; CDR3 length: 14; V gene: TRBV12-3/TRBV12-4; CDR3 protein: CAPPGGLGANVLTF; CDR3 DNA: TGTGCCCCACCCGGCGGACTCGGGGCCAACGTCCTGACTTTC
D gene: -; clone size: many; J gene: TRBJ2-7; CDR3 length: 15; V gene: TRBV7-8; CDR3 protein: CASSSRGSLRDEQYF; CDR3 DNA: TGTGCCAGCAGCTCGAGGGGCTCCCTCAGGGACGAGCAGTACTTC
D gene: TRBD2; clone size: many; J gene: TRBJ2-5; CDR3 length: 15; V gene: TRBV5-1; CDR3 protein: CASRSTSGRRETQYF; CDR3 DNA: TGCGCCAGCAGGTCCACTAGCGGGAGACGCGAGACCCAGTACTTC
D gene: TRBD1; clone size: many; J gene: TRBJ2-7; CDR3 length: 15; V gene: TRBV4-3; CDR3 protein: CASSQDVKTGWEQYF; CDR3 DNA: TGCGCCAGCAGCCAAGATGTAAAGACAGGGTGGGAGCAGTACTTC
D gene: TRBD1; clone size: many; J gene: TRBJ2-3; CDR3 length: 14; V gene: TRBV5-1; CDR3 protein: CASSLGQGMDTQYF; CDR3 DNA: TGCGCCAGCAGCTTGGGACAGGGAATGGATACGCAGTATTTT
D gene: -; clone size: many; J gene: TRBJ2-4; CDR3 length: 13; V gene: TRBV20-1; CDR3 protein: CSAPGLAKNIQYF; CDR3 DNA: TGCAGTGCCCCCGGACTAGCCAAAAACATTCAGTACTTC
D gene: -; clone size: few; J gene: TRBJ2-2; CDR3 length: 16; V gene: TRBV5-6; CDR3 protein: CASSLSGNANTGELFF; CDR3 DNA: TGTGCCAGCAGCTTGTCAGGGAACGCGAACACCGGGGAGCTGTTTTTT
D gene: TRBD1; clone size: many; J gene: TRBJ2-3; CDR3 length: 15; V gene: TRBV4-3; CDR3 protein: CASSQGAQGADTQYF; CDR3 DNA: TGCGCCAGCAGCCAAGGGGCCCAGGGGGCAGATACGCAGTATTTT
D gene: TRBD2; clone size: once; J gene: TRBJ2-1; CDR3 length: 19; V gene: TRBV5-1; CDR3 protein: CASSPQGAASGRNSNEQFF; CDR3 DNA: TGCGCCAGCAGCCCACAGGGGGCGGCTAGCGGGAGGAACTCCAATGAGCAGTTCTTC
D gene: TRBD1; clone size: many; J gene: TRBJ2-3; CDR3 length: 17; V gene: TRBV7-6; CDR3 protein: CASTSSRNRGRPDTQYF; CDR3 DNA: TGTGCCAGCACCTCATCCCGGAACAGGGGCCGCCCAGATACGCAGTATTTT
D gene: -; clone size: many; J gene: TRBJ2-7; CDR3 length: 14; V gene: TRBV20-1; CDR3 protein: CSVFQGVKANEQYF; CDR3 DNA: TGCAGTGTTTTCCAAGGAGTTAAGGCCAACGAGCAGTACTTC
D gene: TRBD1; clone size: few; J gene: TRBJ2-5; CDR3 length: 15; V gene: TRBV11-3; CDR3 protein: CASSLGGLDTETQYF; CDR3 DNA: TGTGCCAGCTCATTAGGGGGCCTAGATACCGAGACCCAGTACTTC
D gene: -; clone size: many; J gene: TRBJ1-3; CDR3 length: 13; V gene: TRBV7-6; CDR3 protein: CASSHPGGNTIYF; CDR3 DNA: TGTGCCAGCAGCCACCCCGGGGGAAACACCATATATTTT
D gene: -; clone size: many; J gene: TRBJ2-1; CDR3 length: 14; V gene: TRBV7-8; CDR3 protein: CASSSSVLGYEQFF; CDR3 DNA: TGTGCCAGCAGCTCTAGCGTACTAGGATATGAGCAGTTCTTC
D gene: -; clone size: many; J gene: TRBJ2-2; CDR3 length: 15; V gene: TRBV4-1; CDR3 protein: CASSRGGQGYGELFF; CDR3 DNA: TGCGCCAGCAGCCGGGGCGGGCAGGGGTACGGGGAGCTGTTTTTT
D gene: TRBD2; clone size: many; J gene: TRBJ2-2; CDR3 length: 16; V gene: TRBV20-1; CDR3 protein: CSARGLAGASTGELFF; CDR3 DNA: TGCAGTGCTCGAGGACTAGCGGGAGCCAGCACCGGGGAGCTGTTTTTT
D gene: -; clone size: many; J gene: TRBJ2-7; CDR3 length: 16; V gene: TRBV7-2; CDR3 protein: CASSLEGPSSSYEQYF; CDR3 DNA: TGTGCCAGCAGCTTAGAGGGTCCCAGCAGCTCCTACGAGCAGTACTTC
D gene: -; clone size: few; J gene: TRBJ2-7; CDR3 length: 14; V gene: TRBV18; CDR3 protein: CASSPPGRSYEQYF; CDR3 DNA: TGTGCCAGCTCACCGCCGGGACGGAGCTACGAGCAGTACTTC
D gene: -; clone size: many; J gene: TRBJ2-7; CDR3 length: 14; V gene: TRBV5-1; CDR3 protein: CASSWRTSDLEQYF; CDR3 DNA: TGCGCCAGCAGTTGGCGGACATCGGATCTCGAGCAGTACTTC
D gene: TRBD2; clone size: many; J gene: TRBJ2-3; CDR3 length: 16; V gene: TRBV5-1; CDR3 protein: CASSLGTSGYTDTQYF; CDR3 DNA: TGCGCCAGCAGCTTGGGGACTAGCGGGTACACAGATACGCAGTATTTT
D gene: TRBD1; clone size: many; J gene: TRBJ1-2; CDR3 length: 13; V gene: TRBV20-1; CDR3 protein: CSAPSGGARGYTF; CDR3 DNA: TGCAGTGCGCCTTCAGGGGGGGCGCGGGGCTACACCTTC
D gene: -; clone size: many; J gene: TRBJ2-2; CDR3 length: 15; V gene: TRBV7-2; CDR3 protein: CASSLVVGYTGELFF; CDR3 DNA: TGTGCCAGCAGCTTAGTCGTTGGTTACACCGGGGAGCTGTTTTTT
D gene: TRBD1; clone size: many; J gene: TRBJ2-2; CDR3 length: 15; V gene: TRBV29-1; CDR3 protein: CSVANPGTASGELFF; CDR3 DNA: TGCAGCGTAGCGAACCCCGGGACAGCATCCGGGGAGCTGTTTTTT
D gene: TRBD2; clone size: many; J gene: TRBJ2-2; CDR3 length: 15; V gene: TRBV5-1; CDR3 protein: CASSGGLAGMGELFF; CDR3 DNA: TGCGCCAGCAGCGGAGGACTAGCGGGAATGGGGGAGCTGTTTTTT
D gene: TRBD2; clone size: many; J gene: TRBJ2-1; CDR3 length: 15; V gene: TRBV3-1; CDR3 protein: CASSPGTSPYNEQFF; CDR3 DNA: TGTGCCAGCAGCCCCGGGACTAGTCCCTACAATGAGCAGTTCTTC
D gene: TRBD2; clone size: many; J gene: TRBJ2-3; CDR3 length: 14; V gene: TRBV20-1; CDR3 protein: CSAVTSGRAATQYF; CDR3 DNA: TGCAGTGCTGTGACTAGCGGGAGGGCCGCTACGCAGTATTTT
D gene: TRBD1; clone size: many; J gene: TRBJ2-7; CDR3 length: 12; V gene: TRBV29-1; CDR3 protein: CSVEGQGNEQYF; CDR3 DNA: TGCAGCGTCGAGGGACAGGGGAACGAGCAGTACTTC
D gene: -; clone size: many; J gene: TRBJ2-1; CDR3 length: 12; V gene: TRBV6-5; CDR3 protein: CASIKRTHEQFF; CDR3 DNA: TGTGCCAGCATTAAGAGAACCCATGAGCAGTTCTTC
D gene: -; clone size: many; J gene: TRBJ2-5; CDR3 length: 14; V gene: TRBV5-1; CDR3 protein: CASSLGHRGETQYF; CDR3 DNA: TGCGCCAGCAGCTTGGGACACCGAGGGGAGACCCAGTACTTC
D gene: -; clone size: many; J gene: TRBJ2-7; CDR3 length: 12; V gene: TRBV5-1; CDR3 protein: CASSKGHYEQYF; CDR3 DNA: TGCGCCAGCAGCAAGGGGCACTACGAGCAGTACTTC
D gene: -; clone size: many; J gene: TRBJ2-2; CDR3 length: 17; V gene: TRBV4-3; CDR3 protein: CASSQRSLGRSTGELFF; CDR3 DNA: TGCGCCAGCAGCCAAAGATCATTGGGGCGGTCCACCGGGGAGCTGTTTTTT
D gene: -; clone size: many; J gene: TRBJ2-1; CDR3 length: 15; V gene: TRBV7-6; CDR3 protein: CASSLVAGFYNEQFF; CDR3 DNA: TGTGCCAGCAGCTTAGTTGCGGGATTTTACAATGAGCAGTTCTTC
D gene: -; clone size: many; J gene: TRBJ2-4; CDR3 length: 15; V gene: TRBV12-3/TRBV12-4; CDR3 protein: CASSFRVQLLNIQYF; CDR3 DNA: TGTGCCAGCAGCTTCAGGGTCCAGCTGTTAAACATTCAGTACTTC
D gene: -; clone size: many; J gene: TRBJ2-7; CDR3 length: 15; V gene: TRBV5-1; CDR3 protein: CASSSSGQSFYEQYF; CDR3 DNA: TGCGCCAGCAGCTCGTCCGGCCAATCTTTCTACGAGCAGTACTTC
D gene: -; clone size: many; J gene: TRBJ2-7; CDR3 length: 13; V gene: TRBV18; CDR3 protein: CASSPGRTYEQYF; CDR3 DNA: TGTGCCAGCTCACCGGGCAGAACCTACGAGCAGTACTTC
D gene: -; clone size: many; J gene: TRBJ1-5; CDR3 length: 15; V gene: TRBV5-6; CDR3 protein: CASSTHRASNQPQHF; CDR3 DNA: TGTGCCAGCAGCACACACAGAGCAAGCAATCAGCCCCAGCATTTT
D gene: -; clone size: many; J gene: TRBJ2-7; CDR3 length: 13; V gene: TRBV3-1; CDR3 protein: CASSQGRSYEQYF; CDR3 DNA: TGTGCCAGCAGCCAAGGCAGGTCCTACGAGCAGTACTTC
D gene: TRBD1; clone size: -; J gene: TRBJ2-1; CDR3 length: 16; V gene: TRBV6-5; CDR3 protein: CASSYSGTAFSNEQFF; CDR3 DNA: TGTGCCAGCAGTTACTCGGGGACAGCCTTTTCCAATGAGCAGTTCTTC